This record looks at one T cell receptor beta chain sequence and its context. Its antigen is undetermined. This PCR relied on a set of 60 Vbeta primers and 13 Jbeta primers. The protocol was immunoSEQ multiplex PCR, while the TCRdb copy is restricted to in-frame clones and leaves out a portion. The data show 200,000 or so clones, around 86% seen once. The sample is drawn from a study of cytomegalovirus exposure and HLA in healthy donors. The junction had 7 bases not matched to a gene; V was cut back by 7 bases and J by 5 bases. CDR3 length: 14 residues. Germline V gene lookup returns CDR1 SGHRS and CDR2 YFSETQ. Findings and limits, study-wide: Donor immune exposure was known only as CMV serostatus. In an earlier analysis, in approximately 570 donors, most V segments appeared productive either ~87% or ~30% of the time. A later analysis found common viral pathogens apparently linked to several of the most significant clusters.

Nominal health characterized the donors when sampled, though unrecorded immune exposures were likely. The genes are TRBV5-1 and TRBJ2-5; TRBD2 agrees at 11 bases. Sequenced sample: PBMCs. This clonotype was sampled from a woman aged 50 to 65 in good health and CMV-seropositive. DNA of the CDR3: TGCGCCAGCCATAGCGGGGGGGCAGGTGAGACCCAGTACTTC. Translating it yields CASHSGGAGETQYF.